The next 15 T cell receptor beta chains were all read from a single sample in a study of naive and memory T cell subsets. The SP2 primer and nested alpha and beta constant region primers amplified ligated cDNA in four rounds. MiXCR, applied by TCRdb to the 5' RACE reads, yields one record per CDR3 protein. Among 25,000 to 35,000 distinct CDR3 sequences listed, approximately 15% were seen once. An oligonucleotide containing a UMI was ligated to the 3' end of TCR cDNA. These receptors all stem from a female donor in good health.

This clonotype occurred many times. The chain carries TRBV7-2 and TRBJ2-5; D remains ambiguous. V was shortened by 5 bases and J by 1 base, with 2 bases between the two germline ends. CDR1 is SGHTA and CDR2 is FQGNSA in the germline V gene. The CDR3 contains 11 residues. In nucleotides, the CDR3 is TGTGCCAGCAGCCTCCAAGAGACCCAGTACTTC. Amino acid sequence: CASSLQETQYF.

The chain recombines TRBV18 with TRBJ2-7, with 10 bases that match TRBD1. The CDR3 covers 14 residues. Germline CDR1 reads KGHSH; CDR2 reads LQKENI. V lost 4 bases and J lost 5; bases outside the gene matches: 5. The CDR3 region has the DNA TGTGCCAGCTCACTCACCGGGACAGGGGACGAGCAGTACTTC. Its protein product is CASSLTGTGDEQYF. The complete variable domain, with remaining parts taken from reference TRBV18 and TRBJ2-7, reads NAGVMQNPRHLVRRRGQEARLRCSPMKGHSHVYWYRQLPEEGLKFMVYLQKENIIDESGMPKERFSAEFPKEGPSILRIQQVVRGDSAAYFCASSLTGTGDEQYFGPGTRLTVT.

This clonotype was found many times. The chain recombines TRBV29-1 with TRBJ1-2; D possibly corresponds to TRBD1 (6 bases). CDR3 length: 16 residues. Germline CDR1 is SQVTM and CDR2 is ANQGSEA. With 5 bases removed from V and 8 bases from J, the gap between germline ends came to 27 bases. Here the CDR3 DNA reads TGCAGCGTTCCCCCTTCCGGGACAACACGGGATTGGGGCTACACCTTC. Translated: CSVPPSGTTRDWGYTF.

This chain connects TRBV20-1 to TRBJ1-2; 8 bases agree with TRBD1. Germline trimming cut 6 bases from V and 6 bases from J; bases unmatched to any gene: 15. This CDR3 is built from 15 residues. Germline CDR1 is DFQATT and CDR2 is SNEGSKA (reference sequence). The CDR3: CSAERWGTGGDGYTF. As DNA, the CDR3 is TGCAGTGCCGAGAGGTGGGGGACAGGTGGCGATGGCTACACCTTC.

The sample holds many counts of this clonotype. The V call is TRBV6-6, the J call TRBJ2-5; D remains ambiguous. The germline gives CDR1 MNHNY, CDR2 SVGAGI (reference sequence). Trimming removed 5 bases from V and 4 bases from J, with 5 bases in between. The CDR3 totals 11 residues. DNA for the CDR3: TGTGCCAGCAGTGTCGGAGAGACCCAGTACTTC. Its protein is CASSVGETQYF.

This chain joins TRBV6-6 and TRBJ1-5; D is ambiguous. CDR1 and CDR2 (germline): MNHNY, SVGAGI (reference sequence). With 7 bases removed from V and 4 bases from J, the gap between germline ends came to 17 bases. The CDR3 has 15 residues. This chain's CDR3 is CASTPDGLANQPQHF. CDR3 nucleotide sequence: TGTGCCAGCACACCGGACGGACTAGCAAATCAGCCCCAGCATTTT.

This clonotype was counted only a few times. V and J are TRBV5-1 and TRBJ1-5, with D possibly being TRBD1 (5 bases). Trimming left V 4 bases short and J 1 base short, with 18 bases between. The CDR3 is made up of 17 amino acids. Germline V gives CDR1 SGHRS, CDR2 YFSETQ. The CDR3 DNA follows: TGCGCCAGCAGCCCGGATCCCAGGGATCGGAGCAATCAGCCCCAGCATTTT. Protein product: CASSPDPRDRSNQPQHF.

This rearrangement joins TRBV29-1 to TRBJ2-7, with D possibly TRBD1 on 6 matching bases. Germline CDR1 is SQVTM and CDR2 is ANQGSEA. The CDR3 has 15 residues. Trimming cost V 8 bases and J 4 bases, with 24 bases left between them. The CDR3 here is CSIGSGTTKPYEQYF. The CDR3 coding sequence is TGCAGCATCGGTTCCGGGACAACCAAACCATACGAGCAGTACTTC.

This chain uses TRBV6-6 with TRBJ1-6; D call uncertain. V lost 0 bases, J lost 4 bases, and 7 bases lay in between. The CDR3 spans 15 residues. Germline CDR1 and CDR2: MNHNY and SVGAGI (reference sequence). This CDR3 is CASSYSGQYNSPLHF. CDR3 nucleotide sequence: TGTGCCAGCAGTTACTCAGGGCAGTATAATTCACCCCTCCACTTT.

This clonotype was observed a few times. This chain uses TRBV9 with TRBJ1-1; D is possibly TRBD1 (6 bases). Germline V lookup: CDR1 SGDLS, CDR2 YYNGEE. The CDR3 runs to 17 residues. Trimming left V 0 bases short and J 1 base short, with 16 bases between. The CDR3 loop reads CASSVDTMGQKNTEAFF. The CDR3 DNA follows: TGTGCCAGCAGCGTAGATACGATGGGACAAAAGAACACTGAAGCTTTCTTT.

This clonotype was counted ten times or more. The rearrangement links TRBV7-2 to TRBJ2-1; TRBD2 agrees at 7 bases. This CDR3 is built from 14 residues. V was pared by 0 bases and J by 4 bases, with 0 bases of the junction left unmatched. Germline V gene lookup returns CDR1 SGHTA and CDR2 FQGNSA. CDR3 loop: CASSLAGGYNEQFF. The CDR3 DNA sequence: TGTGCCAGCAGCTTAGCGGGGGGGTACAATGAGCAGTTCTTC.

This clonotype was seen ten or more times. The V call is TRBV10-3, the J call TRBJ2-7; 9 bases match TRBD1. With V trimmed by 8 bases and J by 6 bases, 5 bases remained unmatched. CDR1 and CDR2 (germline): ENHRY, SYGVKD. The length of the CDR3 is 12 residues. CDR3 region: CAIGQGKGEQYF. The CDR3 nucleotides read TGTGCCATCGGACAGGGGAAAGGCGAGCAGTACTTC.

This clonotype was detected a few times. The chain recombines TRBV18 with TRBJ2-3; TRBD1 might be the D (5 bases). Looked up from germline, CDR1 is KGHSH and CDR2 is LQKENI. Trimming shortened V by 0 bases and J by 1 base, and 8 bases separated the two germline ends. This CDR3 spans 15 amino acids. The CDR3 region is CASSPPPTGTDTQYF. The CDR3 DNA is TGTGCCAGCTCACCACCCCCGACAGGCACAGATACGCAGTATTTT.

This clonotype has a count of ten or more. This may stem from a read error, because a much larger clone lies one nucleotide away. The V and J genes are TRBV11-2 and TRBJ2-7, with 10 bases identical to TRBD1. The germline V gene encodes CDR1 SGHAT and CDR2 FQNNGV. The trim removed 5 bases at V and 3 bases at J, leaving 7 bases unmatched. This CDR3 region has 15 residues. This CDR3 is CASSVRDRGNYEQYF. CDR3 in DNA: TGTGCCAGCAGCGTCCGGGACAGGGGCAACTACGAGCAGTACTTC.

J is TRBJ2-5 and V is TRBV6-5; D unclear. This CDR3 region has 13 residues. The V and J ends lost 3 bases and 3 bases respectively, with 8 bases between them. Germline values: CDR1 MNHEY, CDR2 SVGAGI. This chain's CDR3 is CASSYNLEETQYF. CDR3 DNA sequence: TGTGCCAGCAGTTATAACTTAGAAGAGACCCAGTACTTC.